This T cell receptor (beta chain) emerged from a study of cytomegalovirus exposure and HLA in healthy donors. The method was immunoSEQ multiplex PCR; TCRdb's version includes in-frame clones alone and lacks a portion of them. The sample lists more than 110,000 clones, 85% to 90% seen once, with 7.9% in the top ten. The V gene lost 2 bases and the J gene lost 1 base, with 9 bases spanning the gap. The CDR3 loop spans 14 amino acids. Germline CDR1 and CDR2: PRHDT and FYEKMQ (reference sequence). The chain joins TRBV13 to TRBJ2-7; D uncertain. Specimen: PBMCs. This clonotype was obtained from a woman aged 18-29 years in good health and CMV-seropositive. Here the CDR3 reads CASSLNSISYEQYF. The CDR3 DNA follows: TGTGCCAGCAGCTTAAACAGCATTTCCTACGAGCAGTACTTC.